This record covers a single T cell receptor (beta chain). Its antigen is unknown. CDR3 length equals 15 residues. Trimming removed 0 bases at V and 0 bases at J, with 8 bases between. CDR1 is SQVTM, CDR2 ANQGSEA, per germline. This specimen comes from a study of T-cell memory formation after mild COVID-19. Study-level results: Clones which contracted sat mainly in CM and EM if CD4+, and in EMRA if CD8+. Detection of some responders pre-infection suggested pre-existing cross-reactive memory T cells participated. From day 15 to 85, contracting clones were balanced between CD4 and CD8, whereas later expanders leaned toward CD4+. Researchers could not confirm that second-wave clones peaking on day 37 targeted SARS-CoV-2.

TCRdb passed the 5' RACE reads through MiXCR, listing each CDR3 protein once. The sample carries 200,000 to 300,000 distinct CDR3 sequences, 16% recorded once. The rearrangement uses TRBV29-1 and TRBJ2-2; D is unclear. The TCR comes from a young man who had mild COVID-19 (a few samples of this study predate the infection). Cell type and time point are not known. The sample consisted of PBMCs or a T cell subset sorted from them (not recorded which). The CDR3 reads CSVEDPDANTGELFF. CDR3 nucleotides: TGCAGCGTTGAAGACCCCGACGCGAACACCGGGGAGCTGTTTTTT.